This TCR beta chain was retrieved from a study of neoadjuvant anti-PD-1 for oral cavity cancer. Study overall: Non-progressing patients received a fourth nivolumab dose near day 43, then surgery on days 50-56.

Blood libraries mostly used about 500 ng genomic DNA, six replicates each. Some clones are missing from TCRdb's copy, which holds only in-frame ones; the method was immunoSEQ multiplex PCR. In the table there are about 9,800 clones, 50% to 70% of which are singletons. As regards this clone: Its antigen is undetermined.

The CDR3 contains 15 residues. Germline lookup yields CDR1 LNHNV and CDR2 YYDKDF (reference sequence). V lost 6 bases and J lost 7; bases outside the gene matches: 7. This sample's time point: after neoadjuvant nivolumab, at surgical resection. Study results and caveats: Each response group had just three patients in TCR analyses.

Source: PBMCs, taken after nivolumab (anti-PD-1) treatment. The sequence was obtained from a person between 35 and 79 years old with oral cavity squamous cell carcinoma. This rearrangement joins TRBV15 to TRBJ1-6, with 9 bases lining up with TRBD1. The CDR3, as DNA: TGTGCCACCAGACCACAGGGGGCTCAGAATTCACCCCTCCACTTT. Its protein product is CATRPQGAQNSPLHF.